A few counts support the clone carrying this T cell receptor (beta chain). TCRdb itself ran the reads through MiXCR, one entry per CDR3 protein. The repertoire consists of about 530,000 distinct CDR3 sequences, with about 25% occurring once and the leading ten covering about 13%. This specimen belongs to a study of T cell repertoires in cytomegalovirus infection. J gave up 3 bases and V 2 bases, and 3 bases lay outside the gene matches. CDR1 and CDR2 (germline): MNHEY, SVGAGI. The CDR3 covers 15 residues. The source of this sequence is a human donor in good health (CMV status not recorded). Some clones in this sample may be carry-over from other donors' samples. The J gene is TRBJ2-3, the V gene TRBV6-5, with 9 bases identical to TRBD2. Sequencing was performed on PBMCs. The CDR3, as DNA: TGTGCCAGCAGTTACGTTAGCGGGAGAACAGATACGCAGTATTTT. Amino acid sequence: CASSYVSGRTDTQYF.